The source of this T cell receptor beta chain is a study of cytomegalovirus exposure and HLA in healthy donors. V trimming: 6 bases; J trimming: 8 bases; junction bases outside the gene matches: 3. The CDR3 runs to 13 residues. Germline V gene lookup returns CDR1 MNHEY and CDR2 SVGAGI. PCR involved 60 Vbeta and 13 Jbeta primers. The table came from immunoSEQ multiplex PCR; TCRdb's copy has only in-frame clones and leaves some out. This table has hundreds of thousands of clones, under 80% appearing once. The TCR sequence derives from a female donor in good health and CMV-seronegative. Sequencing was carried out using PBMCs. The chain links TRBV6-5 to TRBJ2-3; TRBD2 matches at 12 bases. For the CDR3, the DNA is TGTGCCAGCAGCCTGACTAGCGGGAGTACGCAGTATTTT. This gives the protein CASSLTSGSTQYF.